These T cell receptor beta chains were read from a single sample in a study of T cell responses to AZD1222 COVID-19 vaccine. Repertoires were generated with immunoSEQ multiplex PCR, while TCRdb's copy carries only in-frame clones and drops some. The data hold about 170,000 clones, with around nine tenths observed a single time. This sample comprised peripheral blood, obtained 28 days after the second AZD1222 dose. All receptors derive from an adult who received the AZD1222 COVID-19 vaccine. Each CDR3 is given with its conserved first and last residue. D genes are given only for firm matches. A row's size may be missing; if present it is once, few, many or a size class.

NA,TRBJ1-1,TRBV12-5,NA,TGTGCTAGTGGTTTGTTGGGCGGAGGGACTGAAGCTTTCTTT,CASGLLGGGTEAFF
TRBD1,TRBJ1-2,TRBV5-1,NA,TGCGCCAGCAGCCTGACGACAGGGGTGACTTCTGGCTATGGCTACACCTTC,CASSLTTGVTSGYGYTF
TRBD1,TRBJ1-2,TRBV7-8,NA,TGTGCCAGCAGCTTAGCGCGACAGGGCTATGGCTACACCTTC,CASSLARQGYGYTF
TRBD1,TRBJ2-5,TRBV5-1,once,TGCGCCAGCAGCTTTTCGCCGACAGGGGGTCTTTCGGAGACCCAGTACTTC,CASSFSPTGGLSETQYF
NA,TRBJ2-3,TRBV19,NA,TGTGCCAGCAGCCAGGGCGGTACAGATACGCAGTATTTT,CASSQGGTDTQYF
NA,TRBJ1-5,TRBV11-2,NA,TGTGCCAGCAGCTTAGGTCCAGGGCTTAACCAGCCCCAGCATTTT,CASSLGPGLNQPQHF
NA,TRBJ2-1,TRBV2,NA,TGTGCCAGCAGGGCAGGGGAGAGCTCCTACAATGAGCAGTTCTTC,CASRAGESSYNEQFF
NA,TRBJ2-7,TRBV4-1,NA,TGCGCCAGCAGCCAAGTATCCGGGGCGGAGGACGAGCAGTACTTC,CASSQVSGAEDEQYF
TRBD2,TRBJ2-7,TRBV9,NA,TGTGCCAGCAGCGTAGGGGTTAGCGGGGCCTCCTACGAGCAGTACTTC,CASSVGVSGASYEQYF
NA,TRBJ2-7,TRBV12-3/TRBV12-4,NA,TGTGCCAGCAAGCGAACCTACGAGCAGTACTTC,CASKRTYEQYF
TRBD1,TRBJ1-6,TRBV5-6,NA,TGTGCCAGCAGCTTCCTGGACAGGGATAATTCACCCCTCCACTTT,CASSFLDRDNSPLHF
TRBD2,TRBJ2-3,TRBV5-4,NA,TGTGCCAGCAGCCCCCCCTGGGGGGGAACAGATACGCAGTATTTT,CASSPPWGGTDTQYF
TRBD1,TRBJ1-1,TRBV29-1,NA,TGCAGCGTTGAAAGAGGGGGCTCCCTTGAAGCTTTCTTT,CSVERGGSLEAFF
NA,TRBJ1-3,TRBV3-1/TRBV3-2,NA,TGTGCCAGCAGCCCCTCGGGAGGCTCTGGAAACACCATATATTTT,CASSPSGGSGNTIYF